This TCR beta chain was documented in a study of OX40 agonist ivuxolimab in advanced cancers. Using immunoSEQ multiplex PCR, the repertoire was profiled, and TCRdb retains in-frame clones only, with some absent. Here the sample spans approximately 60,000 clones, 88% being singletons. A word on this clone: The antigen is undetermined.

Whole-study findings and limits: Antigen specificity of clonally expanded peripheral T cells was not established. Certain nonresponders additionally had low normalized T-cell clonal expansion. At 0.1 to 3.0 mg/kg, CD4+ and CD8+ blood T cells expanded clonally by week 6.

This CDR3 comprises 13 residues. The germline gives CDR1 MNHNS, CDR2 SASEGT. Trimming shortened V by 2 bases and J by 4 bases, and 6 bases separated the two germline ends. The sequences come from CD4+ or CD8+ T cells sorted from blood, collected in a trial of the OX40 agonist ivuxolimab. V and J are TRBV6-1 and TRBJ1-3; D gene ambiguous. The receptor was isolated from an adult with an advanced solid tumor such as melanoma, head and neck, liver or kidney cancer. The CDR3 reads CASSERYGNTIYF. The CDR3 nucleotides are TGTGCCAGCAGTGAACGGTACGGAAACACCATATATTTT.